The clone carrying this T cell receptor beta chain has just one count. The sample belongs to a study of blood T cell repertoires in COVID-19. Study overall: Some COVID-19 samples were acute and others convalescent; all came from the United States, Italy and Spain. T cells, B-cell-depleted T cells, or PBMCs provided the cDNA or gDNA that served as material.

As originally analysed: Amplifying reference gene primers gave estimates of nucleated cell counts. Repertoires were generated with immunoSEQ multiplex PCR, while TCRdb's copy carries only in-frame clones and drops some. The V and J calls and clone size come from that table; D and trimming were worked out from the DNA. The table includes around 130,000 clones, around 79% detected once. The receptor was derived from a man at least 80 years old with acute or convalescent COVID-19. The sample was peripheral blood.

CDR3 nucleotide sequence: TGCGCCAGCAGCTTGATGGGACAGGGGACAGATACGCAGTATTTT. As protein: CASSLMGQGTDTQYF. The chain combines TRBV5-1 with TRBJ2-3; 10 nucleotides align to TRBD1. CDR1 and CDR2 (germline): SGHRS, YFSETQ. The V gene end was trimmed by 1 base and the J gene end by 3 bases; junction bases not matched to a gene: 2. The CDR3 is 15 residues long.